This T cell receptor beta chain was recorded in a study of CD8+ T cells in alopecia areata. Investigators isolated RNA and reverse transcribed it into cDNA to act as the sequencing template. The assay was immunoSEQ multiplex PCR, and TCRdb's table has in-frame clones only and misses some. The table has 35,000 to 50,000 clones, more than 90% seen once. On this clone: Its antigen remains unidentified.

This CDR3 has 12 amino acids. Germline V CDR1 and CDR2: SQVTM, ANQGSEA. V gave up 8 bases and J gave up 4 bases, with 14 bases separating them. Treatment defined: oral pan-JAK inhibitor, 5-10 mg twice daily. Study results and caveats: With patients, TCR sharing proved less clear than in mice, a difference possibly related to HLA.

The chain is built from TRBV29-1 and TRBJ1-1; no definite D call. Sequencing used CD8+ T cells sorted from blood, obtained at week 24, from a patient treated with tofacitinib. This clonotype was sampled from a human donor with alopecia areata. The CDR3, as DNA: TGCAGCCGACATCGACGGGGCACTGAAGCTTTCTTT. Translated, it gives CSRHRRGTEAFF.